This paragraph reports one TCR beta chain. Antigen: not known. This sample was taken from a study of blood T cells in healthy people across ages. Overall study findings and caveats: No one knew whether donors had CMV, which possibly confounded expanded clonotype changes. Getting older went along with TCR beta diversity per million T cells dropping roughly linearly. Comparison with aged donors showed that long-lived donors had more naive CD4+ cells and higher diversity.

Primers used in a second PCR of roughly 6 to 12 cycles were a sample-barcoded 5' primer and a J-beta primer mix. TCRdb re-called the 5' RACE reads through MiXCR, storing one row per CDR3 protein. Of 700,000 to 1,000,000 distinct CDR3 sequences in the sample, 40% to 50% were seen once. The sample providers were healthy Caucasian people from Russia, aged roughly 6 to 90. The clonotype comes from a man in his sixties in good health. Sequencing used blood.

The CDR3 spells CASSEYATGEYEQYF. The CDR3 DNA is TGCGCCAGCAGCGAGTACGCGACAGGGGAATACGAGCAGTACTTC. The V call is TRBV4-3, the J call TRBJ2-7; TRBD1 agrees at 8 bases. With 5 bases clipped from V and 4 bases from J, the junction kept 10 bases outside the gene matches. The germline CDR1 and CDR2 sequences are LGHNA and YSLEER. The CDR3 totals 15 residues.